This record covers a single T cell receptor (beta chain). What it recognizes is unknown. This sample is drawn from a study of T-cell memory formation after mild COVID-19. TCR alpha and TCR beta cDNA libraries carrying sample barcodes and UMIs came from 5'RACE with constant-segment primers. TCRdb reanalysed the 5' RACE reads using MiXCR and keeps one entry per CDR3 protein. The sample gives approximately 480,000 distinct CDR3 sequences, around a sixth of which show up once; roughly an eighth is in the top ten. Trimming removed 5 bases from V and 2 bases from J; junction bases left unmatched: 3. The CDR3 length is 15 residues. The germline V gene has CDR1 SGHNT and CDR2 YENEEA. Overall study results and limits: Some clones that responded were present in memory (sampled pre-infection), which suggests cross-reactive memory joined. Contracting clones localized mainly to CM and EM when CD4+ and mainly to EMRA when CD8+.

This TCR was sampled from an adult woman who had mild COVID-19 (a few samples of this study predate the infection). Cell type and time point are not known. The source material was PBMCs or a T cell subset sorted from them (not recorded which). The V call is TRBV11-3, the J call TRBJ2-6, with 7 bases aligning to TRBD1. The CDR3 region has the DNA TGTGCCAGCAGCGCGACAGGGACTGGGGCCAACGTCCTGACTTTC. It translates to CASSATGTGANVLTF.